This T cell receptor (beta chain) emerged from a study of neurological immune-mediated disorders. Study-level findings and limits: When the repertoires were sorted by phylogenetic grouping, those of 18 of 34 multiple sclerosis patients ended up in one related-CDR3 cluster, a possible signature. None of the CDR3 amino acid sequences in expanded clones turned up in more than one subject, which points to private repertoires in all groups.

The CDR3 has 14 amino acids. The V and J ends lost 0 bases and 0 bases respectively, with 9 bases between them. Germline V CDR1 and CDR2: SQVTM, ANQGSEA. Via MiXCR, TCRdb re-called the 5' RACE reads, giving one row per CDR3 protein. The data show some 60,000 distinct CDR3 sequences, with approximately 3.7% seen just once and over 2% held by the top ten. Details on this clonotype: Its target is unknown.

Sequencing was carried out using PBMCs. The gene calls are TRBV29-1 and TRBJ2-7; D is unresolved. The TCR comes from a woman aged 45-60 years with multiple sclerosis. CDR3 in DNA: TGCAGCGTTGAAGAGGAGCAGGCCTCCTACGAGCAGTACTTC. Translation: CSVEEEQASYEQYF.